This TCR beta chain was captured in a study of OX40 agonist ivuxolimab in advanced cancers. The CDR3 has 16 amino acids. The germline V and J ends were trimmed by 7 bases and 0 bases, with 19 bases remaining between them. Germline CDR1 is GTSNPN and CDR2 is SVGIG (reference sequence). The protocol was immunoSEQ multiplex PCR, while the TCRdb copy is restricted to in-frame clones and leaves out a portion. Of about 74,000 clones listed, under 95% were seen once; the top ten hold 4.5% to 7.5%. The receptor's source is an adult with an advanced solid tumor such as melanoma, head and neck, liver or kidney cancer. The J gene is TRBJ2-1, the V gene TRBV30, with D possibly TRBD2 on 5 matching bases. Here the sequenced sample was CD4+ or CD8+ T cells sorted from blood, taken in a trial of the OX40 agonist ivuxolimab. The CDR3 is CASRGRGFSSYNEQFF. CDR3 DNA: TGTGCCTCCCGAGGGAGAGGGTTCAGCTCCTACAATGAGCAGTTCTTC.